The 9 T cell receptor beta chains reported below all come from one sample, sequenced in a study of technical replicates of blood from four donors. Libraries were prepared by immunoSEQ multiplex PCR; TCRdb keeps only in-frame clonotypes and omits some of them. The table includes about 73,000 clones, around nine tenths detected once. Specimen: PBMCs. The receptors derive from a human donor in good health. Some clones in this sample may be carry-over from other donors' samples.

The chain carries TRBV7-2 and TRBJ2-5; TRBD2 aligns across 7 bases. There are 15 residues in the CDR3. Germline CDR1 SGHTA, CDR2 FQGNSA. The V segment lost 5 bases and the J segment 5 bases; nucleotides outside the gene matches: 11. The DNA for the CDR3 is TGTGCCAGCAGCCTATTGGGCGGGAGTCGGGAGACCCAGTACTTC. This translates into CASSLLGGSRETQYF.

The V call is TRBV7-2, the J call TRBJ2-1; the D gene is possibly TRBD1 (6 bases). The germline V gene has CDR1 SGHTA and CDR2 FQGNSA. The CDR3 sequence is 16 residues long. With 6 bases removed from V and 4 bases from J, the gap between germline ends came to 19 bases. The CDR3 nucleotides are TGTGCCAGCAGTTTTCTATTAGCAGGGGCTTACAATGAGCAGTTCTTC. It is translated as CASSFLLAGAYNEQFF.

V usage is TRBV14 and J usage is TRBJ1-6; 7 bases match TRBD1. The CDR3 spans 15 residues. With V trimmed by 1 base and J by 9 bases, 6 bases remained unmatched. CDR1 SGHDN and CDR2 FVKESK come from the germline V gene. CDR3 sequence reads: CASSQGRGGFSPLHF. DNA for the CDR3: TGTGCCAGCAGCCAAGGTAGAGGGGGCTTTTCACCCCTCCACTTT.

The chain employs TRBV10-3 and TRBJ2-7; D might be TRBD1 (7 bases). The CDR3 loop spans 15 amino acids. V was shortened by 4 bases and J by 4 bases, with 17 bases between the two germline ends. Germline CDR1 ENHRY, CDR2 SYGVKD. CDR3 DNA: TGTGCCATCAGTGTCGGGCCAGGGGGGCTATACGAGCAGTACTTC. It translates to CAISVGPGGLYEQYF.

The chain links TRBV6-1 to TRBJ1-2, with 7 positions matching TRBD1. The CDR3 extends over 11 amino acids. Germline CDR1 MNHNS, CDR2 SASEGT. The CDR3 loop reads CASQGVYGYTF. The CDR3, as DNA: TGTGCGAGCCAGGGGGTGTATGGCTACACCTTC.

The gene calls are TRBV19 and TRBJ1-2; TRBD1 is a possible D gene (6 bases). Germline loops: CDR1 LNHDA, CDR2 SQIVND (reference sequence). V was clipped by 7 bases and J by 2 bases, with 14 bases between them. The CDR3 spans 14 residues. CDR3 coding DNA: TGTGCCAGTAAGGGGGACAAGTTGAACTATGGCTACACCTTC. Its protein product is CASKGDKLNYGYTF. Drawing the rest from reference TRBV19 and TRBJ1-2, the complete variable domain is DGGITQSPKYLFRKEGQNVTLSCEQNLNHDAMYWYRQDPGQGLRLIYYSQIVNDFQKGDIAEGYSVSREKKESFPLTVTSAQKNPTAFYLCASKGDKLNYGYTFGSGTRLTVV.

The J gene is TRBJ2-2, the V gene TRBV2; the match to TRBD1 covers 9 bases. With V trimmed by 0 bases and J by 0 bases, 2 bases remained unmatched. From germline, CDR1 is SNHLY and CDR2 FYNNEI. This CDR3 contains 17 residues. Here the CDR3 reads CASSEARTGANTGELFF. CDR3 coding DNA: TGTGCCAGCAGTGAAGCGCGGACAGGGGCGAACACCGGGGAGCTGTTTTTT.

The chain employs TRBV9 and TRBJ2-3, with D tentatively TRBD2 (6 bases). Trimming cost V 4 bases and J 7 bases, with 13 bases left between them. CDR3 length: 13 residues. Germline CDR1 and CDR2: SGDLS and YYNGEE. CDR3 DNA: TGTGCCAGCAGCCCCCTGAGCGGGCATACGCAGTATTTT. Amino acid sequence: CASSPLSGHTQYF.

The chain employs TRBV5-6 and TRBJ1-2, with 10 bases lining up with TRBD1. Unmatched junction bases numbered 12, after V lost 9 bases and J lost 7 bases. Germline lookup yields CDR1 SGHDT and CDR2 YYEEEE. This CDR3 has 14 amino acids. The CDR3 loop is CATVGGTGVSGYTF. The CDR3 coding sequence is TGTGCCACCGTCGGAGGGACAGGGGTATCTGGCTACACCTTC.